A selection of T cell receptor beta chains follows, all from one sample in a study of blood T cell repertoires in COVID-19. Using immunoSEQ multiplex PCR, the repertoire was profiled, and TCRdb retains in-frame clones only, with some absent. The sample holds 200,000 to 250,000 clones; approximately 78% are singletons and the top ten take approximately 8%. Sequencing used peripheral blood. Receptors were obtained from a woman aged 80 or older with COVID-19, enrolled during active disease. CDR3s include the opening cysteine and the closing phenylalanine or tryptophan. The D gene is left open where the match is weak. The listing skips clone size in some rows; elsewhere it reads once, few, many or a size class.

d_call	clone_size	j_call	v_call	cdr3_aa	cdr3_nt
TRBD1	once	TRBJ1-2	TRBV6-5	CASTALQGVGHGYTF	TGTGCCAGCACAGCATTACAGGGGGTTGGCCATGGCTACACCTTC
NA	NA	TRBJ1-1	TRBV7-6	CASTPSRESEAFF	TGTGCCAGCACCCCCTCGCGGGAGAGTGAAGCTTTCTTT
TRBD1	NA	TRBJ1-1	TRBV2	CASRQGDRLNTEAFF	TGTGCCAGCAGACAAGGGGACAGGCTCAACACTGAAGCTTTCTTT
NA	NA	TRBJ1-2	TRBV4-1	CASSQQQGDYGYTF	TGCGCCAGCAGCCAGCAACAGGGTGACTATGGCTACACCTTC
NA	NA	TRBJ1-1	TRBV12-3/TRBV12-4	CASRYRDRTEAFF	TGTGCCAGCCGGTACAGGGATCGAACTGAAGCTTTCTTT
TRBD1	few	TRBJ1-2	TRBV6-4	CASRPWTGANYGYTF	TGTGCCAGCAGACCATGGACAGGAGCTAACTATGGCTACACCTTC
TRBD1	NA	TRBJ1-3	TRBV7-8	CASSLARWDRVRNTIYF	TGTGCCAGCAGCTTAGCGCGATGGGACAGGGTGAGGAACACCATATATTTT
TRBD1	NA	TRBJ2-7	TRBV7-3	CASSPGGQGPRNF	TGTGCCAGCAGCCCAGGGGGCCAGGGGCCGAGGAACTTC
NA	NA	TRBJ1-1	TRBV6-5	CASSYSAVLNTEAFF	TGTGCCAGCAGTTACTCTGCGGTCTTGAACACTGAAGCTTTCTTT
TRBD1	NA	TRBJ1-1	TRBV4-2	CASSQEGNRGLTEAFF	TGTGCCAGCAGCCAAGAAGGCAACAGGGGGCTTACTGAAGCTTTCTTT
TRBD2	NA	TRBJ2-5	TRBV4-1	CASSQAGGRAQETQYF	TGCGCCAGCAGCCAAGCCGGGGGGAGGGCCCAAGAGACCCAGTACTTC
TRBD2	NA	TRBJ2-1	TRBV10-3	CAINPGLTYNEQFF	TGTGCCATCAACCCGGGACTAACCTACAATGAGCAGTTCTTC
TRBD2	NA	TRBJ2-5	TRBV5-1	CASGSSGVKETQYF	TGCGCCAGCGGGAGTAGCGGGGTCAAAGAGACCCAGTACTTC
TRBD1	NA	TRBJ1-6	TRBV3-1/TRBV3-2	CASSQDPRQGAYSPLHF	TGTGCCAGCAGCCAAGACCCCCGACAGGGGGCGTATTCACCCCTCCACTTT
NA	few	TRBJ1-6	TRBV27	CASSRGVGSSPLHF	TGTGCCAGCAGCCGAGGAGTAGGGAGTTCACCCCTCCACTTT
NA	NA	TRBJ1-2	TRBV5-4	CASSLVGRDYGYTF	TGTGCCAGCAGCTTGGTAGGGAGGGACTATGGCTACACCTTC
NA	NA	TRBJ1-1	TRBV4-1	CASSQPELRDTEAFF	TGCGCCAGCAGCCAGCCGGAGTTGAGAGACACTGAAGCTTTCTTT
NA	NA	TRBJ1-1	TRBV11-3	CASSLWEGTEAFF	TGTGCCAGCAGCTTATGGGAGGGGACTGAAGCTTTCTTT
TRBD1	once	TRBJ1-2	TRBV3-1/TRBV3-2	CASSQETLQGDRNYGYTF	TGTGCCAGCAGCCAGGAAACCTTACAGGGGGATAGAAACTATGGCTACACCTTC
NA	NA	TRBJ2-3	TRBV7-9	CASSLFQDTQYF	TGTGCCAGCAGCTTGTTTCAGGATACGCAGTATTTT
NA	NA	TRBJ1-1	TRBV6-5	CASSYSQEASTEAFF	TGTGCCAGCAGTTACTCCCAGGAGGCAAGCACTGAAGCTTTCTTT
NA	NA	TRBJ2-6	TRBV7-3	CASSPAVSGANVLTF	TGTGCCAGCAGCCCAGCGGTTTCTGGGGCCAACGTCCTGACTTTC
TRBD1	few	TRBJ1-2	TRBV5-1	CASSSGGPLYGYTF	TGCGCCAGCAGCTCAGGGGGGCCACTCTATGGCTACACCTTC
NA	NA	TRBJ2-7	TRBV9	CASSVGTSVDEQYF	TGTGCCAGCAGCGTAGGTACTAGTGTCGACGAGCAGTACTTC